The 30 T cell receptor beta chains in this list originate from one sample, sequenced in a study of blood T cells in healthy people across ages. It was with a sample-barcoded 5' primer and a J-beta primer mix that a second PCR of roughly 7 to 12 cycles was run. TCRdb analysed the 5' RACE reads with MiXCR anew, one entry per CDR3 protein. Of 710,000 or so distinct CDR3 sequences in the sample, 32% were seen once. Sequences were obtained from blood. Every receptor here comes from a woman aged 80 or over in good health.

The rearrangement uses TRBV7-8 and TRBJ2-5; possible D gene TRBD2, 6 bases. CDR1 and CDR2 (germline): SGHVS, FQNEAQ. CDR3 length: 15 residues. Trimming cost V 1 base and J 6 bases, with 15 bases left between them. The CDR3 sequence: CASSLGAGTLQTQYF. CDR3 nucleotide sequence: TGTGCCAGCAGCTTAGGGGCAGGGACTCTGCAGACCCAGTACTTC.

This clonotype was seen ten or more times. This chain connects TRBV11-2 to TRBJ2-3; 8 bases agree with TRBD1. V lost 1 base, J lost 0 bases, and 3 bases stayed unmatched. The CDR3 totals 16 residues. Germline V gene data show CDR1 as SGHAT and CDR2 as FQNNGV. CDR3 in amino acids: CASSLAWTGSTDTQYF. The DNA for the CDR3 is TGTGCCAGCAGCTTAGCTTGGACAGGGAGCACAGATACGCAGTATTTT.

This clonotype was recorded a few times. The chain's CDR3 is CASSRDIMNTEAFF. The CDR3 nucleotides are TGTGCCAGCAGTCGGGACATAATGAACACTGAAGCTTTCTTT. The V gene is TRBV5-5, the J gene TRBJ1-1; possibly TRBD1 for D (6 bases). The CDR3 length is 14 residues. Trimming removed 5 bases at V and 0 bases at J, with 11 bases between. Germline CDR1 and CDR2: SGHKS and YYEKEE (reference sequence). Drawing the rest from reference TRBV5-5 and TRBJ1-1, the complete variable domain is DAGVTQSPTHLIKTRGQQVTLRCSPISGHKSVSWYQQVLGQGPQFIFQYYEKEERGRGNFPDRFSARQFPNYSSELNVNALLLGDSALYLCASSRDIMNTEAFFGQGTRLTVV.

In this sample, this clonotype turned up a few times. A clone one base away is much larger, so this may be a read error. This chain joins TRBV5-1 and TRBJ2-5; the D gene could be TRBD1 or TRBD2 (6 bases each). Per the germline V gene, CDR1 is SGHRS and CDR2 is YFSETQ. The V and J ends lost 0 bases and 5 bases respectively, with 14 bases between them. The CDR3 runs 15 residues. The CDR3 nucleotides read TGCGCCAGCAGCTTGGGACTAGGAACAGGGGAGACCCAGTACTTC. Protein sequence: CASSLGLGTGETQYF.

About this clonotype: A much more abundant neighbour one base away suggests this may be a read error. The V and J genes are TRBV6-1 and TRBJ2-7; weak D call: TRBD2 (5 bases). CDR1 is MNHNS, CDR2 SASEGT, per germline. This CDR3 is built from 13 residues. This CDR3 is CASNLRGAYKQYF. The DNA of the CDR3 is TGTGCCAGCAACTTACGGGGTGCCTACAAGCAGTACTTC.

This clonotype has more than one count but fewer than ten. The V call is TRBV12-3 or TRBV12-4, the J call TRBJ2-1; D call uncertain. The J call could be wrong; TRBJ2-7 is a better fit for the DNA end. The CDR3 extends over 16 amino acids. This CDR3 is CASSLGTRSSYNEQYF. The CDR3 coding sequence is TGTGCCAGCAGTTTAGGCACGCGGAGCTCCTACAATGAGCAGTACTTC.

This clonotype was detected once. Just one base apart from a much larger clone, this may be a read error. V is TRBV7-6 and J is TRBJ2-7; 10 bases line up with TRBD2. The germline gives CDR1 SGHVS, CDR2 FNYEAQ. This CDR3 region has 14 residues. The CDR3 reads CASSRGTSDYGQYF. The CDR3 DNA sequence: TGTGCCAGCAGCCGAGGGACTAGCGACTACGGGCAGTACTTC.

The rearrangement uses TRBV6-5 and TRBJ1-2; 7 nucleotides agree with TRBD1. Trimming took 8 bases from V and 0 from J; bases not matched to a gene: 12. Germline-derived CDR1 and CDR2 are MNHEY and SVGAGI. The CDR3 extends over 16 amino acids. CDR3 DNA: TGTGCCAGCCACAGCCCACGACAGGGCGCTAACTATGGCTACACCTTC. Encoded protein: CASHSPRQGANYGYTF.

This clonotype was seen many times. The chain combines TRBV7-2 with TRBJ2-7; a possible D gene is TRBD1 (5 bases). V lost 6 bases to trimming and J lost 0 bases, with 12 bases between them. CDR1 and CDR2 (germline): SGHTA, FQGNSA. The length of the CDR3 is 14 residues. The CDR3 nucleotides read TGTGCCAGCAGTCTACAGGTTAGCTCCTACGAGCAGTACTTC. Translation gives CASSLQVSSYEQYF.

The table lists this clonotype with many counts. A read error may be the cause here, since a much bigger clone is one base away. The chain recombines TRBV6-2 or TRBV6-3 with TRBJ2-7, with 11 bases fitting TRBD2. The V and J ends lost 6 bases and 7 bases, in that order; junction bases with no gene match: 11. Germline V lookup: CDR1 MNHEY, CDR2 SVGEGT. This CDR3 region has 15 residues. CDR3 nucleotides: TGTGCCAGCAGGAATAGCGGGGGGGCCTCGAATGAGCAGTACTTC. Its protein product is CASRNSGGASNEQYF.

The chain joins TRBV15 to TRBJ2-7, with a tentative D call TRBD1 (5 bases). V was cut by 1 base and J by 5 bases, with 21 bases left in between. The CDR3 extends over 17 amino acids. Per germline, CDR1 LNHNV and CDR2 YYDKDF (reference sequence). CDR3 in amino acids: CATSRGLSLGAVDEQYF. CDR3 nucleotide sequence: TGTGCCACCAGCAGAGGCCTAAGTCTAGGGGCGGTGGACGAGCAGTACTTC. Drawing the rest from reference TRBV15 and TRBJ2-7, the complete variable domain is DAMVIQNPRYQVTQFGKPVTLSCSQTLNHNVMYWYQQKSSQAPKLLFHYYDKDFNNEADTPDNFQSRRPNTSFCFLDIRSPGLGDTAMYLCATSRGLSLGAVDEQYFGPGTRLTVT.

This clonotype was counted at least ten times. The chain couples TRBV11-2 to TRBJ2-1, with TRBD2 identical over 7 bases. V gave up 5 bases and J gave up 4 bases; unmatched junction bases: 5. The germline V gene encodes CDR1 SGHAT and CDR2 FQNNGV. The CDR3 has 14 residues. The CDR3 DNA follows: TGTGCCAGCAGCGTAAGCGGGGTTTACAATGAGCAGTTCTTC. Amino acids: CASSVSGVYNEQFF.

There are many counts of this clonotype. The V and J genes are TRBV6-5 and TRBJ1-4, with TRBD1 identical over 7 bases. After removal of 2 bases from V and 7 bases from J, the junction contained 7 bases not matched to a gene. Germline assignment: CDR1 MNHEY and CDR2 SVGAGI. CDR3 size: 15 residues. In nucleotides, the CDR3 is TGTGCCAGCAGTTACGGGCAGGGGGACTTTGAAAAACTGTTTTTT. Protein sequence: CASSYGQGDFEKLFF.

This clonotype was detected once. V gene TRBV7-2 combines with J gene TRBJ2-5, with TRBD2 matching over 9 bases. V shed 2 bases and J 2 bases; nucleotides not matched to a gene: 6. Per the germline V gene, CDR1 is SGHTA and CDR2 is FQGNSA. The CDR3 totals 16 residues. CDR3 nucleotide sequence: TGTGCCAGCAGCTTAAAACCCGGACTAGCGCAAGAGACCCAGTACTTC. Its protein is CASSLKPGLAQETQYF. Looking up the rest from reference TRBV7-2 and TRBJ2-5 gives the full variable domain: GAGVSQSPSNKVTEKGKDVELRCDPISGHTALYWYRQSLGQGLEFLIYFQGNSAPDKSGLPSDRFSAERTGGSVSTLTIQRTQQEDSAVYLCASSLKPGLAQETQYFGPGTRLLVL.

To note about this clonotype: Sequence at one end of the junction differs from germline and may be a read error. The chain joins TRBV6-5 to TRBJ2-5; weak D call: TRBD1 (5 bases). CDR3 size: 14 residues. CDR1 is MNHEY, CDR2 SVGAGI, per germline. The CDR3 nucleotides read TGTGCCAGCAGCCGCCAGGACACTATCTACGAGCAGGACTTC. Translated, it gives CASSRQDTIYEQDF.

Details on this clonotype: A much more abundant neighbour one base away suggests this may be a read error. The chain employs TRBV29-1 and TRBJ2-7, with D hard to call. Germline V lookup: CDR1 SQVTM, CDR2 ANQGSEA. Trimming pared 3 bases from V and 7 bases from J, leaving 10 bases between. There are 11 residues in the CDR3. In DNA, the CDR3 is TGCAGCGTTGATAGTGTTAATGAGCAGTACTTC. Translated, it gives CSVDSVNEQYF.

This clonotype has a count of ten or more. The chain employs TRBV20-1 and TRBJ1-1, with 7 bases identical to TRBD1. With 5 bases clipped from V and 0 bases from J, the junction kept 3 bases outside the gene matches. The CDR3 is made up of 13 amino acids. Germline values: CDR1 DFQATT, CDR2 SNEGSKA (reference sequence). CDR3 nucleotides: TGCAGTGCTGGGGACAGCCTGAACACTGAAGCTTTCTTT. Its protein product is CSAGDSLNTEAFF.

This clonotype appeared a few times. The chain is built from TRBV28 and TRBJ2-7; 8 bases fit TRBD2. Trimming at V came to 4 bases and at J to 7 bases, leaving 12 bases not matched to a gene. The germline gives CDR1 MDHEN, CDR2 SYDVKM. The CDR3 has 15 amino acids. In DNA, the CDR3 is TGTGCCAGCAGTTCCCGGGGGGGCCTATCAAATGAGCAGTACTTC. Encoded protein: CASSSRGGLSNEQYF.

This clonotype was counted ten times or more. The chain is built from TRBV20-1 and TRBJ1-6, with D perhaps matching TRBD1 (5 bases). The ends were cut back, 3 bases at V and 7 bases at J, with 16 bases in the middle. Per the germline V gene, CDR1 is DFQATT and CDR2 is SNEGSKA (reference sequence). CDR3 length: 15 residues. The CDR3 region is CSASYSGTTNSPLHF. Written as DNA, the CDR3 is TGCAGTGCTAGTTACTCCGGGACGACAAATTCACCCCTCCACTTT.

The table lists this clonotype with a few counts. This could be a read error, since a much larger clone is one nucleotide away. The rearrangement uses TRBV3-1 and TRBJ2-5; unclear D gene. Between the trimmed V and J ends, which lost 2 bases and 11 bases, there was a span of 15 bases. The CDR3 is made up of 13 amino acids. The germline CDR1 and CDR2 sequences are LGHDT and YNNKEL (reference sequence). CDR3 residues: CASSQYQINEQYF. The DNA of the CDR3 is TGTGCCAGCAGCCAATACCAGATCAATGAGCAGTACTTC.

This clonotype was seen many times. One junction end disagrees with the germline gene, perhaps due to a read error. The rearrangement uses TRBV5-1 and TRBJ2-7; no clear D. The CDR3 has 12 amino acids. Germline lookup yields CDR1 SGHRS and CDR2 YFSETQ. DNA of the CDR3: TGTGCCAGCTCACCACTGGGGTACGAGCAGTACTTC. Translated, it gives CASSPLGYEQYF.

In this sample, this clonotype turned up many times. The chain joins TRBV7-2 to TRBJ2-7, with 8 bases fitting TRBD1. The V gene's germline CDR1 is SGHTA and CDR2 FQGNSA. This CDR3 has 14 residues. V dropped 6 bases and J dropped 3; count of bases not matched to a gene: 7. The CDR3: CASSPPGQVYEQYF. In DNA, the CDR3 is TGTGCCAGCAGTCCTCCGGGACAGGTCTACGAGCAGTACTTC.

This clonotype was recorded at least ten times. The chain carries TRBV4-2 and TRBJ2-1, with 7 bases lining up with TRBD1. Germline V CDR1 and CDR2: LGHNA, YNFKEQ. The CDR3 is 15 amino acids. J lost 4 bases, V lost 4 bases, and 7 bases had no gene match. The CDR3 nucleotides read TGTGCCAGCAGCCGATCTACGGGACAGTACAATGAGCAGTTCTTC. This codes for CASSRSTGQYNEQFF.

The rearrangement joins TRBV20-1 to TRBJ2-3; TRBD1 matches at 7 bases. The junction had 22 bases not matched to a gene; V was cut back by 5 bases and J by 5 bases. Per the germline V gene, CDR1 is DFQATT and CDR2 is SNEGSKA (reference sequence). CDR3 length: 18 amino acids. The CDR3 DNA sequence: TGCAGTGCTTTCAATCTACAGGGGAATGATTTGAAAGGAGATACGCAGTATTTT. Translation: CSAFNLQGNDLKGDTQYF.

A note on this clonotype: One base away lies a much larger clone, so this may be a sequencing read error. This rearrangement joins TRBV4-2 to TRBJ2-1; 12 positions match TRBD2. The J segment lost 1 base and the V segment lost 1 base, leaving 5 bases of the junction unmatched. The germline gives CDR1 LGHNA, CDR2 YNFKEQ. This CDR3 is built from 18 residues. The CDR3 region has the DNA TGTGCCAGCAGCCAAGGGACTAGCGGGGCCTCTTCCTACAATGAGCAGTTCTTC. It is translated as CASSQGTSGASSYNEQFF.

Regarding this clonotype: A much larger clone lies a single base off, so this may be a read error. The genes are TRBV18 and TRBJ2-1, with unresolved D. Near its end, the DNA agrees better with TRBJ2-7, so the J call may be wrong. CDR1 is KGHSH and CDR2 is LQKENI in the germline V gene. The CDR3 is 13 amino acids. The DNA for the CDR3 is TGTGCCAGCTCACCGGGCGCCTACAATGAGCAGTACTTC. Translating it yields CASSPGAYNEQYF.

The table lists this clonotype with many counts. The V call is TRBV3-1, the J call TRBJ2-1; D perhaps matches TRBD2 (6 bases). This CDR3 has 15 amino acids. Trimming removed 4 bases from V and 9 bases from J, with 19 bases in between. The V gene's germline CDR1 is LGHDT and CDR2 YNNKEL (reference sequence). The CDR3, as DNA: TGTGCCAGCAGCCTTACCCGGGGGACGGTTAGTGAGCAGTTCTTC. It translates to CASSLTRGTVSEQFF.

This clonotype was seen repeatedly, ten times or more. This sequence joins TRBV7-8 and TRBJ2-7, with D perhaps given as TRBD1 or TRBD2 (5 bases each). The CDR3 loop spans 15 amino acids. Trimming shortened V by 3 bases and J by 2 bases, and 14 bases separated the two germline ends. Germline V gives CDR1 SGHVS, CDR2 FQNEAQ. The DNA for the CDR3 is TGTGCCAGCAGCTTCGAGGGCAGGGCGGCCTACGAGCAGTACTTC. Its translation is CASSFEGRAAYEQYF.

This chain joins TRBV6-1 and TRBJ1-3; TRBD1 matches 9 bases. The V and J ends lost 5 bases and 4 bases, in that order; junction bases with no gene match: 3. The CDR3 has 14 amino acids. CDR1 is MNHNS, CDR2 SASEGT, per germline. CDR3 DNA sequence: TGTGCCAGCAGTCTGGGACAGGGAGGAAACACCATATATTTT. Translating gives CASSLGQGGNTIYF.

This clonotype has a count of ten or more. V gene TRBV29-1 combines with J gene TRBJ2-7; no clear D gene. In germline, CDR1 is SQVTM, CDR2 ANQGSEA. The germline V and J ends were trimmed by 8 bases and 3 bases, with 14 bases remaining between them. The CDR3 consists of 12 residues. The CDR3 is CSYSIAGYEQYF. Written as DNA, the CDR3 is TGCAGCTACTCCATTGCAGGCTACGAGCAGTACTTC.